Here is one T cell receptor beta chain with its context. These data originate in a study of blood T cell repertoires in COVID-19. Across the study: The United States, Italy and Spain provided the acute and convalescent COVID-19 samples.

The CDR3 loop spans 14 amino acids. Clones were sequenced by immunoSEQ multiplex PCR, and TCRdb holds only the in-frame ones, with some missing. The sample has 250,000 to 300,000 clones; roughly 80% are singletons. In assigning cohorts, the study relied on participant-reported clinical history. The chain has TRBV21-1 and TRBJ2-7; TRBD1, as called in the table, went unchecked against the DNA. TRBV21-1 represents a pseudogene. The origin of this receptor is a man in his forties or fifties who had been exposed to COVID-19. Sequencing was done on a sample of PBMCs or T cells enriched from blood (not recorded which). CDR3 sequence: CASSSGQKYYEQYF. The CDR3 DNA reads TGTGCCAGCAGCAGTGGACAGAAATACTACGAGCAGTACTTC.